This T cell receptor beta chain was sequenced during a study of early T cells in non-severe SARS-CoV-2 infection. The overall study: The chains were unpaired, and the sequenced material was bulk RNA from unsorted whole blood. Study results and limitations: CD4 and private specificities were missed by VDJdb matching, which favored anti-spike CD8 responses.

This clonotype was seen many times. Its antigen remains unidentified. This CDR3 comprises 14 residues. Looked up from germline, CDR1 is SEHNR and CDR2 is FQNEAQ (reference sequence). V dropped 3 bases and J dropped 1 base, with 4 bases sitting between them. Unique molecular identifiers (one per individual cDNA molecule) were attached. TCRdb itself ran the 5' RACE reads through MiXCR, one entry per CDR3 protein. Of tens of thousands of distinct CDR3 sequences listed, about 3.9% are singletons. Source material: whole blood. The TCR comes from an adult who was a healthcare worker with PCR-confirmed SARS-CoV-2 infection or an uninfected control (not recorded which). The gene calls are TRBV7-9 and TRBJ2-6, with unresolved D. CDR3 bases: TGTGCCAGCAGCTTGAGGTCTGGGGCCAACGTCCTGACTTTC. It yields the protein CASSLRSGANVLTF. Complete variable domain (other parts from reference TRBV7-9 and TRBJ2-6): DTGVSQNPRHKITKRGQNVTFRCDPISEHNRLYWYRQTLGQGPEFLTYFQNEAQLEKSRLLSDRFSAERPKGSFSTLEIQRTEQGDSAMYLCASSLRSGANVLTFGAGSRLTVL.